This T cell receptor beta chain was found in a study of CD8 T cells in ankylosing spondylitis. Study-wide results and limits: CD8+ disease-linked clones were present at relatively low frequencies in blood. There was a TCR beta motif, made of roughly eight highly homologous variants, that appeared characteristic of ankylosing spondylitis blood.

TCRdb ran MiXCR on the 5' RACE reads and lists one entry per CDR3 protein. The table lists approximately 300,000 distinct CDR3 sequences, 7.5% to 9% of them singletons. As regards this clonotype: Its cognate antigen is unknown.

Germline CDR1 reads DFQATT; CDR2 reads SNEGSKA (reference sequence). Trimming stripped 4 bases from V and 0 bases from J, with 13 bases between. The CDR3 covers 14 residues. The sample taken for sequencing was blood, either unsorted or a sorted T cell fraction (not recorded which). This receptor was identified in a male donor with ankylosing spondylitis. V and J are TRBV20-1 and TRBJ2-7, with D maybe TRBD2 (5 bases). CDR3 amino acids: CSAKAEPLSYEQYF. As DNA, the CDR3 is TGCAGTGCTAAAGCGGAACCCCTCTCCTACGAGCAGTACTTC.